One and the same sample provided the 3 T cell receptor beta chains below, sequenced in a study of cytomegalovirus exposure and HLA in healthy donors. The data were produced by immunoSEQ multiplex PCR, yet TCRdb's version contains in-frame clones alone and is incomplete. This sample has roughly 140,000 clones, with almost 90% found just once. Sequencing used PBMCs. Receptor source: a woman aged 18-30 years in good health and CMV-seropositive.

The chain carries TRBV19 and TRBJ1-2, with D hard to call. V lost 6 bases and J lost 4, with 15 bases in between. Germline CDR1 is LNHDA and CDR2 is SQIVND (reference sequence). The CDR3 is 14 amino acids. CDR3 coding DNA: TGTGCCAGTAGCCCGGAGGGCGCAAGCTATGGCTACACCTTC. It translates to CASSPEGASYGYTF.

DNA of the CDR3: TGTGCCAGCAGCGTCCGCCCCCTAACTAGCGGTGAGCAGTTCTTC. It yields the protein CASSVRPLTSGEQFF. J is TRBJ2-1 and V is TRBV9, with 8 bases aligning to TRBD2. CDR3 length equals 15 residues. Germline V gene sequence: CDR1 SGDLS, CDR2 YYNGEE. Trimming cost V 2 bases and J 9 bases; bases outside gene matches: 10.

This rearrangement joins TRBV5-1 to TRBJ2-1, with 16 bases matching TRBD2. This CDR3 comprises 19 residues. Germline-derived CDR1 and CDR2 are SGHRS and YFSETQ. Trimming took 4 bases from V and 1 from J; bases not matched to a gene: 8. The DNA for the CDR3 is TGCGCCAGCAGCCCGGGACTAGCGGGAGGGCCATCATCCTACAATGAGCAGTTCTTC. Its protein product is CASSPGLAGGPSSYNEQFF.